One sample yielded the 8 T cell receptor beta chains listed below, sequenced in a study of neurological immune-mediated disorders. TCRdb used MiXCR to reprocess the 5' RACE reads, holding one entry per CDR3 protein. This sample yields fewer than 30,000 distinct CDR3 sequences, of which roughly 7% are seen a single time; approximately 4.3% belongs to the top ten. Sample: PBMCs. These receptors came from a woman between 40 and 50 years old in good health.

This clonotype showed up many times. The rearrangement links TRBV7-8 to TRBJ2-7; 7 bases are shared with TRBD1. Trimming at V came to 4 bases and at J to 2 bases, leaving 8 bases not matched to a gene. The CDR3 length is 15 residues. Germline V lookup: CDR1 SGHVS, CDR2 FQNEAQ. The CDR3, as DNA: TGTGCCAGCAGCTCGAACTTCGGACAGGCCTACGAGCAGTACTTC. Amino acids: CASSSNFGQAYEQYF.

This clonotype occurred many times. The rearrangement uses TRBV3-1 and TRBJ2-1; no firm D call. From germline, CDR1 is LGHDT and CDR2 YNNKEL (reference sequence). Trimming took 0 bases from V and 1 from J, leaving 7 bases between them. The CDR3 consists of 15 residues. In DNA, the CDR3 is TGTGCCAGCAGCCAAGATCCCTCTTCCTACAATGAGCAGTTCTTC. Amino acid sequence: CASSQDPSSYNEQFF.

Ten or more counts support this clonotype. The J gene is TRBJ2-2, the V gene TRBV27, with D perhaps TRBD1 (6 bases). The germline V gene encodes CDR1 MNHEY and CDR2 SMNVEV (reference sequence). Between the trimmed V and J ends, which lost 2 bases and 0 bases, there was a span of 13 bases. The CDR3 is made up of 17 amino acids. CDR3 protein: CASSLDLGTSNTGELFF. The CDR3 DNA sequence: TGTGCCAGCAGTTTAGATTTAGGGACATCGAACACCGGGGAGCTGTTTTTT.

In this sample, this clonotype turned up many times. The V gene is TRBV20-1, the J gene TRBJ2-7, with TRBD2 matching 10 bases. The junction had 6 bases not matched to a gene; V was cut back by 0 bases and J by 7 bases. CDR3 length: 14 residues. CDR1 is DFQATT, CDR2 SNEGSKA, per germline (reference sequence). The CDR3 spells CSARESGRALEQYF. The CDR3 coding sequence is TGCAGTGCTAGAGAAAGCGGGAGGGCGTTAGAGCAGTACTTC.

This clonotype was recorded at least ten times. V and J are TRBV7-8 and TRBJ2-3, with D unresolved. CDR3 length: 13 residues. The V end lost 1 base, the J end lost 3 bases, and 5 bases lay between the germline ends. The germline CDR1 and CDR2 sequences are SGHVS and FQNEAQ. CDR3 DNA sequence: TGTGCCAGCAGCTTAGTGACTACAGATACGCAGTATTTT. It translates to CASSLVTTDTQYF.

This clonotype occurred many times. The chain is built from TRBV3-1 and TRBJ1-5, with TRBD1 matching 7 bases. Germline V gene lookup returns CDR1 LGHDT and CDR2 YNNKEL (reference sequence). The CDR3 sequence is 16 residues long. V was pared by 4 bases and J by 0 bases, with 6 bases of the junction left unmatched. The CDR3 protein is CASSRGTAYSNQPQHF. The CDR3 DNA is TGTGCCAGCAGCCGAGGGACAGCCTATAGCAATCAGCCCCAGCATTTT.

This clonotype was observed a handful of times. This chain connects TRBV20-1 to TRBJ2-1, with D perhaps given as TRBD1 or TRBD2 (5 bases each). This CDR3 is 15 amino acids long. CDR1 DFQATT and CDR2 SNEGSKA come from the germline V gene (reference sequence). The V and J ends lost 8 bases and 0 bases respectively, with 17 bases between them. CDR3 sequence reads: CSMAYGGSSYNEQFF. Written as DNA, the CDR3 is TGCAGTATGGCGTATGGGGGTAGCTCCTACAATGAGCAGTTCTTC.

This clonotype ranks as medium-sized. The rearrangement joins TRBV20-1 to TRBJ1-1; TRBD1 matches at 8 bases. The CDR3 has 15 residues. V shed 2 bases and J 1 base; nucleotides not matched to a gene: 6. Germline-derived CDR1 and CDR2 are DFQATT and SNEGSKA (reference sequence). The CDR3 loop is CSARWYGTGNTEAFF. CDR3 bases: TGCAGTGCTAGATGGTATGGGACAGGGAACACTGAAGCTTTCTTT.